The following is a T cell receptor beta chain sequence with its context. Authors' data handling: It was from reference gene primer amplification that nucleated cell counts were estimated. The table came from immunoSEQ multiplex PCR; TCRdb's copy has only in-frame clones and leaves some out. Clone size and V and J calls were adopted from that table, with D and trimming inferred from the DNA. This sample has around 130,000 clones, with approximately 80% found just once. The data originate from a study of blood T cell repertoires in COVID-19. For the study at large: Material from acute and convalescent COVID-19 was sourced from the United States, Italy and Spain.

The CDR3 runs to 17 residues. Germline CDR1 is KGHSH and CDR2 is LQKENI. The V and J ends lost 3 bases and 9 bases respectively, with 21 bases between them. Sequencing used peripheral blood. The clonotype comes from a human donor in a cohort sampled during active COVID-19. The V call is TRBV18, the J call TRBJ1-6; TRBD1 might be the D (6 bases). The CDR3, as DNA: TGTGCCAGCTCACCCCGAGAGACAGGAGGTAGAGCTTCACCCCTCCACTTT. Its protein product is CASSPRETGGRASPLHF. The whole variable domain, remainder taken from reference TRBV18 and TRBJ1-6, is NAGVMQNPRHLVRRRGQEARLRCSPMKGHSHVYWYRQLPEEGLKFMVYLQKENIIDESGMPKERFSAEFPKEGPSILRIQQVVRGDSAAYFCASSPRETGGRASPLHFGNGTRLTVT.